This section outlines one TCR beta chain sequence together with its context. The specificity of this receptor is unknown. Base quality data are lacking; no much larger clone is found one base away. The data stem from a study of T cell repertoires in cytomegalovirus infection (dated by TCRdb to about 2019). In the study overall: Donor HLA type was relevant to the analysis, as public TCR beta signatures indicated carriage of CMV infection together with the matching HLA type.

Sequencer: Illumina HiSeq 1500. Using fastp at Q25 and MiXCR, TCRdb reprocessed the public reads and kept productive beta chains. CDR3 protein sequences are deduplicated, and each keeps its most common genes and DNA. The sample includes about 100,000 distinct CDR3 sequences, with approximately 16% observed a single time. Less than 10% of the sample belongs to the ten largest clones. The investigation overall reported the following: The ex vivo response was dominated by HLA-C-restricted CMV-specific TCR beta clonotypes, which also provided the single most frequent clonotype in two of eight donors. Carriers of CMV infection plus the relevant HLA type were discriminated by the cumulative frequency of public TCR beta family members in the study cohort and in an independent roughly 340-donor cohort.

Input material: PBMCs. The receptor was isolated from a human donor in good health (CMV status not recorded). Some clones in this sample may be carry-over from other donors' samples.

CDR3 protein: CASSLVGRGTEAFF. The nucleotide sequence is TGCGCCAGCAGCTTGGTGGGCAGGGGCACTGAAGCTTTCTTT. Recombination linked TRBV5-1 to TRBJ1-1; TRBD1 is perhaps the D gene, given 6 matching bases. Inclusive of the bounding cysteine and phenylalanine, the CDR3 is 14 residues long. Only the CDR3 DNA is retained, 42 bases long and in frame from the first base. Based on the germline V gene, the CDR1 and CDR2 sequences are SGHRS and YFSETQ. V was cut back by 0 bases and J by 4 bases, leaving a gap of 10 bases between them.